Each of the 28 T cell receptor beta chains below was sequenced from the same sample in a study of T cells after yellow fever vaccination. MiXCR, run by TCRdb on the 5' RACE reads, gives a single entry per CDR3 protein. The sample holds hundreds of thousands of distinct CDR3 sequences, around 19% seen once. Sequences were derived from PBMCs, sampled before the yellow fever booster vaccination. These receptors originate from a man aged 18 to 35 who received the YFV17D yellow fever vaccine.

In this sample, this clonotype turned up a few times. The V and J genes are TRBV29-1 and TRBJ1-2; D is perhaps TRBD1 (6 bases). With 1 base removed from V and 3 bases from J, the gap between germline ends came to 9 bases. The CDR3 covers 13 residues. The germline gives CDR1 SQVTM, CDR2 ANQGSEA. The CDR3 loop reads CSVEARGDYGYTF. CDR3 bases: TGCAGCGTTGAAGCCAGGGGAGACTATGGCTACACCTTC.

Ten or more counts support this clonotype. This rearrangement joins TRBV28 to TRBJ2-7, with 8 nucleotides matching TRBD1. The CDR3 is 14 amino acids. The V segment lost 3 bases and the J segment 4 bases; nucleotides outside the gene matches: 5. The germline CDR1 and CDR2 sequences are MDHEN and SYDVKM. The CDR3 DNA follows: TGTGCCAGCAGTTTGGGGACAGGCTCTTACGAGCAGTACGTC. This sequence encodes CASSLGTGSYEQYV.

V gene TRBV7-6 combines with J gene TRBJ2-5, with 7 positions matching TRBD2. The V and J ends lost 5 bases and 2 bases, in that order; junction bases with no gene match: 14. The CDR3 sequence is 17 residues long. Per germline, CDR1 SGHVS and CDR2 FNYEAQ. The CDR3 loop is CASSLGGSFDRQETQYF. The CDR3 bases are TGTGCCAGCAGCCTGGGAGGGTCTTTCGACCGACAAGAGACCCAGTACTTC. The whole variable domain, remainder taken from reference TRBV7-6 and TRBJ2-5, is GAGVSQSPRYKVTKRGQDVALRCDPISGHVSLYWYRQALGQGPEFLTYFNYEAQQDKSGLPNDRFSAERPEGSISTLTIQRTEQRDSAMYRCASSLGGSFDRQETQYFGPGTRLLVL.

CDR3 DNA: TGTGCCACCAGTGAGTACACAGATACGCAGTATTTT. Translation gives CATSEYTDTQYF. This chain links TRBV24-1 with TRBJ2-3; D is unclear. The CDR3 is 12 residues long. Trimming pared 4 bases from V and 2 bases from J, leaving 3 bases between. Germline loops: CDR1 KGHDR, CDR2 SFDVKD.

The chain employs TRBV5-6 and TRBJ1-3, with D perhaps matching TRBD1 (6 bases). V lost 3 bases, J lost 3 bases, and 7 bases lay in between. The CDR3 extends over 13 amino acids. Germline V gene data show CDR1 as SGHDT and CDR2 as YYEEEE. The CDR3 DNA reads TGTGCCAGCAGCTGGGACAATGGAAACACCATATATTTT. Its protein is CASSWDNGNTIYF.

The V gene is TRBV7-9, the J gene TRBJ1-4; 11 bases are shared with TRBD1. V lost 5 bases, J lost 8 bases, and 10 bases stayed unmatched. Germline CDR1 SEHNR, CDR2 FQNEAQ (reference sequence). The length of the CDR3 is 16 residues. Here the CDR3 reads CASSRRTGGDEEKLFF. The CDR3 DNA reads TGTGCCAGCAGCCGAAGGACAGGGGGCGACGAGGAAAAACTGTTTTTT.

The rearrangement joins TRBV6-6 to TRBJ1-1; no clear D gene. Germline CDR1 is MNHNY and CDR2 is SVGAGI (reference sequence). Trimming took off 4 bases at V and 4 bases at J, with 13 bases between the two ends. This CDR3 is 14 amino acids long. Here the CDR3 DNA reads TGTGCCAGCAGTTTAAGACCGGAGCTCACTGAAGCTTTCTTT. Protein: CASSLRPELTEAFF.

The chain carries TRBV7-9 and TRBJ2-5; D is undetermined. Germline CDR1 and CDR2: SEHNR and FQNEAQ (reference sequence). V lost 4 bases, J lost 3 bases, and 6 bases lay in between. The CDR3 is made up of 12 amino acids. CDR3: CASSSLEETQYF. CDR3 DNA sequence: TGTGCCAGCAGCTCACTTGAAGAGACCCAGTACTTC.

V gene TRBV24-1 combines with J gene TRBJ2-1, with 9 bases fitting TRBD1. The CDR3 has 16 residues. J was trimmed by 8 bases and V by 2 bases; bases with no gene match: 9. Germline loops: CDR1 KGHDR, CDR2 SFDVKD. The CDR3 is CATSDSGQGRGDEQFF. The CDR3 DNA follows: TGTGCCACCAGTGATTCCGGACAGGGGAGGGGGGATGAGCAGTTCTTC.

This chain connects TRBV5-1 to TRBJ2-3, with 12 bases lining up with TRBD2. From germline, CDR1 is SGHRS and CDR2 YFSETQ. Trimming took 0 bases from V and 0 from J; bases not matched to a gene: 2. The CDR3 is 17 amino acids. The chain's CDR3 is CASSLGLAGASTDTQYF. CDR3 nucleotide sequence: TGCGCCAGCAGCTTGGGACTAGCGGGAGCTAGCACAGATACGCAGTATTTT.

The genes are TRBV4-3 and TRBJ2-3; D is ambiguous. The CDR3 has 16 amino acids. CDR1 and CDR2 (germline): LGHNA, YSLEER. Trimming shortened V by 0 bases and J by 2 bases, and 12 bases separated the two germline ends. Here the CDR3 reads CASSQDHLPLTDTQYF. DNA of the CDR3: TGCGCCAGCAGCCAAGATCACCTTCCCCTCACAGATACGCAGTATTTT.

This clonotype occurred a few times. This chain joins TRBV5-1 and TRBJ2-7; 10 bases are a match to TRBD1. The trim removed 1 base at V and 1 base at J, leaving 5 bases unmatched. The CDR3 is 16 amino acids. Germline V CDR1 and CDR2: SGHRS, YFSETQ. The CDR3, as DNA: TGCGCCAGCAGCTTGTGGGGGACAGGGGTTTCCTACGAGCAGTACGTC. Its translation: CASSLWGTGVSYEQYV.

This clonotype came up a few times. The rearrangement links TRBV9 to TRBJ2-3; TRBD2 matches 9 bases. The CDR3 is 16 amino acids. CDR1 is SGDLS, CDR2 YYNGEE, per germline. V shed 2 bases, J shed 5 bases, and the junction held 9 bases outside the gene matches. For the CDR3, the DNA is TGTGCCAGCAGCGTCGAGGGGAGACTAGCGGAAGATACGCAGTATTTT. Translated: CASSVEGRLAEDTQYF.

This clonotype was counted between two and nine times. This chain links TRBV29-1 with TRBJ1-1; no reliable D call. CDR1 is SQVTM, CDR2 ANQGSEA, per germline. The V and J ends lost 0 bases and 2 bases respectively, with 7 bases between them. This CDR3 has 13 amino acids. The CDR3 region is CSVEEILNTEAFF. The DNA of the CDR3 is TGCAGCGTTGAAGAGATACTAAACACTGAAGCTTTCTTT.

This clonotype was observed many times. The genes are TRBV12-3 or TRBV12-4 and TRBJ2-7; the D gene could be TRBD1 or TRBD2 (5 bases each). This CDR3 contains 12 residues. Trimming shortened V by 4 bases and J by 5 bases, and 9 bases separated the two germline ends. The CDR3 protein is CASSSGADEQYF. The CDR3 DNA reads TGTGCCAGCAGTTCCGGGGCGGACGAGCAGTACTTC.

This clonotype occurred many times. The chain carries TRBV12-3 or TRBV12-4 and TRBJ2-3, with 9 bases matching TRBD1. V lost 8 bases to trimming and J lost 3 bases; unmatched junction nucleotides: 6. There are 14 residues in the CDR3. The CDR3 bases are TGTGCCAGCTCTAGACAGGGGGGGACAGATACGCAGTATTTT. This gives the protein CASSRQGGTDTQYF.

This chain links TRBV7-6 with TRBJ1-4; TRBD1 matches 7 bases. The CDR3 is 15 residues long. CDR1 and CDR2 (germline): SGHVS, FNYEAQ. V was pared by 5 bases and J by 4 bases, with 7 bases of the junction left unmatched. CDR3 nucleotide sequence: TGTGCCAGCAGCAATACAGGGGCTCGTAATGAAAAACTGTTTTTT. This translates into CASSNTGARNEKLFF.

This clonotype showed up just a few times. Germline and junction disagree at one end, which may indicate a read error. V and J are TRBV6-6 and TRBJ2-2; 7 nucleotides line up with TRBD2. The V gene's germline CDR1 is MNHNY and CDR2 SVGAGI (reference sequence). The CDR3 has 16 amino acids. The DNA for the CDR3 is TGTGCCAGCACCCCCCGTGGGGGGGGGAACCCCGGGGAGCTGTTTTTT. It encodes CASTPRGGGNPGELFF.

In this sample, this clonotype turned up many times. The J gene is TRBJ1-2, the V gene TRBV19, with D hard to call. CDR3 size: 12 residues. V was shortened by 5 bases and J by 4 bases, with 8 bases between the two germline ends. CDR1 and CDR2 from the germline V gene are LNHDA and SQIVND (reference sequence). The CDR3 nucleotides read TGTGCCAGTAGTCCAGAAGCCTATGGCTACACCTTC. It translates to CASSPEAYGYTF.

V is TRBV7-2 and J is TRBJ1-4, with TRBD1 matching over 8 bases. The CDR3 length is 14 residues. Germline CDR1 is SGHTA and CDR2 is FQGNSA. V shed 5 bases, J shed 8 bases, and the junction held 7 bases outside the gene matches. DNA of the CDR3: TGTGCCAGCAGCCCTCGACAGGGGAAAGAAAAACTGTTTTTT. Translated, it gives CASSPRQGKEKLFF.

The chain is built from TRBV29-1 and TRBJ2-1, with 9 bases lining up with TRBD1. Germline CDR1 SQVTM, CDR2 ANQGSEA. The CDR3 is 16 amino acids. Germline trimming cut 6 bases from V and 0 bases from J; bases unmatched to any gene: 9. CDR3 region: CSVSGTGKSSYNEQFF. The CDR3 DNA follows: TGCAGCGTCTCCGGGACAGGGAAGAGCTCCTACAATGAGCAGTTCTTC.

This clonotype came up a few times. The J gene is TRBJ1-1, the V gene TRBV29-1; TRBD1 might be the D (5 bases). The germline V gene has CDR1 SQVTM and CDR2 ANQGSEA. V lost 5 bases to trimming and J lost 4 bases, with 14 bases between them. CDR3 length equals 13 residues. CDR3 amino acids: CSVLPGGSTEAFF. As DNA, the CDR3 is TGCAGCGTTCTCCCGGGGGGGAGCACTGAAGCTTTCTTT.

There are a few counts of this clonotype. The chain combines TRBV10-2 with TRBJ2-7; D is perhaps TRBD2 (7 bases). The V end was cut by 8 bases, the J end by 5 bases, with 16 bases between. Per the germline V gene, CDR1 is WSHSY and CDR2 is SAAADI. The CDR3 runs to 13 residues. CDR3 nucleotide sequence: TGCGCCAGCGGCCCGGGGGGCGTGGACGAGCAGTACTTC. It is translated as CASGPGGVDEQYF.

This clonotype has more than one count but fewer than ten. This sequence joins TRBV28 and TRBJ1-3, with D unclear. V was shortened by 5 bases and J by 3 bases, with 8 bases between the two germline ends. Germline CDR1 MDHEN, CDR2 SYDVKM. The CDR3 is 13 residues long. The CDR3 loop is CASSTPVGNTIYF. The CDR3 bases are TGTGCCAGCAGTACCCCCGTTGGAAACACCATATATTTT.

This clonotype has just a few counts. In nucleotides, the CDR3 is TGCGCCAGCAGCCAAGAACGGGCAGGAGGTCAGCCCCAGCATTTT. Protein: CASSQERAGGQPQHF. The chain couples TRBV4-3 to TRBJ1-5; D call uncertain. CDR1 and CDR2 from the germline V gene are LGHNA and YSLEER. This CDR3 spans 15 amino acids. Trimming took off 0 bases at V and 6 bases at J, with 12 bases between the two ends.

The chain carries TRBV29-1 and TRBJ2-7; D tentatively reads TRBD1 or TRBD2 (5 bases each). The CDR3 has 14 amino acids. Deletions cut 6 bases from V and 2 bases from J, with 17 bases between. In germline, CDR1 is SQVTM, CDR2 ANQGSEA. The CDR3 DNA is TGCAGCGTCACGCCCGGGGCAGATCCCTACGAGCAGTACGTC. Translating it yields CSVTPGADPYEQYV.

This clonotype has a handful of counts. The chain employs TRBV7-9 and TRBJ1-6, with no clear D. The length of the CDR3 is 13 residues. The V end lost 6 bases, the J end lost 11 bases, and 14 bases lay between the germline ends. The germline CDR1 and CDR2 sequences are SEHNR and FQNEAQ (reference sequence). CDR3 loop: CASSFGALAPLHF. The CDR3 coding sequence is TGTGCCAGCAGTTTCGGTGCCCTGGCACCCCTCCACTTT.

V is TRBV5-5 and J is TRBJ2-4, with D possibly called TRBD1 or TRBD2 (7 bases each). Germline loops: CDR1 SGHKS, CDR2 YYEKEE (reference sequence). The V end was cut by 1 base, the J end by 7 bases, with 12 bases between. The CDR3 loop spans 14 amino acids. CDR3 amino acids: CASSLSRGGNIQYF. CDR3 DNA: TGTGCCAGCAGCTTGAGCAGGGGGGGGAACATTCAGTACTTC.